This T cell receptor beta chain emerged from a study of blood T cell repertoires in COVID-19. Study-level information: The United States, Italy and Spain provided the acute and convalescent COVID-19 samples. The analysed material was cDNA or gDNA that came from T cells, B-cell-depleted T cells, or PBMCs.

In the original processing: Amplification of reference gene primers provided the estimated nucleated cell counts. Some clones are missing from TCRdb's copy, which holds only in-frame ones; the method was immunoSEQ multiplex PCR. D and trimming were read from the DNA, whereas the V and J calls and clone size are those reported in that table. The table includes 130,000 to 150,000 clones, over 75% detected once. The receptor's source is a man aged 60 to 69 with active or convalescent COVID-19. Input material: peripheral blood.

Written as DNA, the CDR3 is TGTGCCACCAGTGAAAACGGGAACACCGGGGAGCTGTTTTTT. Translated: CATSENGNTGELFF. The chain couples TRBV24-1 to TRBJ2-2, with no clear D. V lost 4 bases, J lost 1 base, and 6 bases lay in between. Germline V gives CDR1 KGHDR, CDR2 SFDVKD. The CDR3 length is 14 residues.